A single T cell receptor beta chain is shown here with its context. The target antigen is unknown. TCRdb's table, derived via immunoSEQ multiplex PCR, lists solely in-frame clones and lacks some. The repertoire has approximately 140,000 clones, about 90% of them found once; the top ten carry about 7.5%. Germline assignment: CDR1 KGHSH and CDR2 LQKENI. The CDR3 has 13 residues. Trimming left V 6 bases short and J 7 bases short, with 15 bases between. The sample is drawn from a study of T cell responses to AZD1222 COVID-19 vaccine. General study points: Females made up more of the donors, who were largely white British, and clonal diversity may have come out too low. Once two AZD1222 doses were given, Spike-specific TCR breadth and depth went up. Unmutated variant regions are reportedly the target of nearly half of TCRs that are spike-specific.

V and J are TRBV18 and TRBJ1-2; D gene ambiguous. Material: peripheral blood, obtained 28 days after the second dose of the MenACWY control vaccine. This TCR was recovered from an adult who received the MenACWY meningococcal vaccine as a control. The DNA for the CDR3 is TGTGCCAGCTCCCCGGCAAGGACTTCTGGCTACACCTTC. Protein sequence: CASSPARTSGYTF.